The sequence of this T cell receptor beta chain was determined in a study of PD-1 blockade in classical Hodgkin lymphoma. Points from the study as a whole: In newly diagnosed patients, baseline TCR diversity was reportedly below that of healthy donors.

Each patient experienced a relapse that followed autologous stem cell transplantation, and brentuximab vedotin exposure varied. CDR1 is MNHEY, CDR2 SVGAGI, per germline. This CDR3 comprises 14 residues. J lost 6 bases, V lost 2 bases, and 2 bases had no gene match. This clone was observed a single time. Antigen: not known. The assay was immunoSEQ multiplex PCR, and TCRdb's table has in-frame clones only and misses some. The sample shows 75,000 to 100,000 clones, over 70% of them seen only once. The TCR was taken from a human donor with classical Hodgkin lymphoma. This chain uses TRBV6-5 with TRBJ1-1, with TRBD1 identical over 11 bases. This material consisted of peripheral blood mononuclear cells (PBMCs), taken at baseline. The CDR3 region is CASSYVGQGAEAFF. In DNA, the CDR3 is TGTGCCAGCAGTTACGTGGGACAGGGGGCTGAAGCTTTCTTT.